This T cell receptor (beta chain) derives from a study of read filtering for tumor transcriptome and immune sequencing. Study context: RNA-seq yielded only 85 to 1273 TCR reads, IR-seq about 4.05 to 10.27 million.

Study results and caveats: Approximately 82% of IR-seq clonotypes had a single read, yet these held around 3.5% of reads. Correlation between methods rose after single-read clonotypes were removed.

Comments on this clonotype: Its antigen is currently unknown.

The CDR3 runs to 14 residues. Trimming pared 7 bases from V and 8 bases from J, leaving 19 bases between. In germline, CDR1 is SGDLS, CDR2 YYNGEE. This library used around 0.4 ug RNA and molecular barcoded adaptors spanning alpha/delta and beta/gamma chains. TCRdb processed the reads anew with MiXCR; each CDR3 protein has one entry. Altogether roughly 93,000 distinct CDR3 sequences are present, 20% to 25% being singletons, with the ten largest covering about 10%. Specimen: a population of CD138-negative cells sorted from bone marrow. This sequence originates from a donor aged 40 or older with multiple myeloma. V and J are TRBV9 and TRBJ2-1, with D possibly being TRBD2 (5 bases). The DNA for the CDR3 is TGTGCCAGCGTTCAAGGCGAGCGGAACGATGAGCAGTTCTTC. This encodes CASVQGERNDEQFF.